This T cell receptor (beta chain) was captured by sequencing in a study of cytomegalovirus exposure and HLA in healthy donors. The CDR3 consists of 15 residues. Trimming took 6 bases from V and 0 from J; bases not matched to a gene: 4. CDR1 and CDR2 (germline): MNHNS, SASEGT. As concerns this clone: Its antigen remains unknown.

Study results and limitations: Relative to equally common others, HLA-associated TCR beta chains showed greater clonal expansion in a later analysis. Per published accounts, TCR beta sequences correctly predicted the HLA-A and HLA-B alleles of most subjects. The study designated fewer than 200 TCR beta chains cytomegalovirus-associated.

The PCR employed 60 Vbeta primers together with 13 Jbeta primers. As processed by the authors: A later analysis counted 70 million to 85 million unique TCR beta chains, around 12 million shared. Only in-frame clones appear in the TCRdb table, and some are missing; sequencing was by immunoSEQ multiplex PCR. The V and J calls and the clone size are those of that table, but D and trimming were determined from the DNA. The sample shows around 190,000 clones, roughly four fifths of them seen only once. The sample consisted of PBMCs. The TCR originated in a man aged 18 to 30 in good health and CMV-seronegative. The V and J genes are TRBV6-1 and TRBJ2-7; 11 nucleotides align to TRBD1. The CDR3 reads CASRGQGANSYEQYF. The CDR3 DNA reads TGTGCCAGCAGAGGACAGGGGGCCAACTCCTACGAGCAGTACTTC.